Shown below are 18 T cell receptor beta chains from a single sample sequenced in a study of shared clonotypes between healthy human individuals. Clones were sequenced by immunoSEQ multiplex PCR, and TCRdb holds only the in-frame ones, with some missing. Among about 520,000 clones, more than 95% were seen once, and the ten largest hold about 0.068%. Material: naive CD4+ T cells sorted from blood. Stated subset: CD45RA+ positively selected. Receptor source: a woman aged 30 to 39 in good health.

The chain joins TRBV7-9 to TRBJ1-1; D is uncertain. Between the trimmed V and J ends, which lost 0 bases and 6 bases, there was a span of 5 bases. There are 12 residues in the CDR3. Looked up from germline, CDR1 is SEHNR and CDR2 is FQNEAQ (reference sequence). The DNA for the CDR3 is TGTGCCAGCAGCTTAGCCACCCCTGAAGCTTTCTTT. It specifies CASSLATPEAFF.

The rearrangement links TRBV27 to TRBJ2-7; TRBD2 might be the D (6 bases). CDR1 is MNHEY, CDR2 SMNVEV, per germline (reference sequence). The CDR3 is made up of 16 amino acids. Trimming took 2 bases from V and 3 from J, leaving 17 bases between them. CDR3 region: CASSLVGGSRHYEQYF. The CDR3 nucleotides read TGTGCCAGCAGTTTAGTCGGAGGGAGTCGACACTACGAGCAGTACTTC.

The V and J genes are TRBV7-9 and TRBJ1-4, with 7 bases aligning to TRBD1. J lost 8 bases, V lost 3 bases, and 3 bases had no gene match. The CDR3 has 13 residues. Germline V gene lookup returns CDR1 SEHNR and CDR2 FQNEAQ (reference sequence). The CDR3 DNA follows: TGTGCCAGCAGCTTGGGGACAGAAGAAAAACTGTTTTTT. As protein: CASSLGTEEKLFF. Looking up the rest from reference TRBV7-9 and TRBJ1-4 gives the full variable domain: DTGVSQNPRHKITKRGQNVTFRCDPISEHNRLYWYRQTLGQGPEFLTYFQNEAQLEKSRLLSDRFSAERPKGSFSTLEIQRTEQGDSAMYLCASSLGTEEKLFFGSGTQLSVL.

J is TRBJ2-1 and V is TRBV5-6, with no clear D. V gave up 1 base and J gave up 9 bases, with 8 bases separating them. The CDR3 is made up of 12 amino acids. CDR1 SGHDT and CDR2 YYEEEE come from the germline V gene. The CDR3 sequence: CASSLRITEQFF. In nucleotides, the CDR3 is TGTGCCAGCAGCTTGAGGATAACTGAGCAGTTCTTC.

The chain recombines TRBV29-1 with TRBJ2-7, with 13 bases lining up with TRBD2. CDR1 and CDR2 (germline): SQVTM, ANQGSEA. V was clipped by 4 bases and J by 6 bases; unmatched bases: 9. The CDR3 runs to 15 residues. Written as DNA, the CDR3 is TGCAGCGTTGCAATGGGACTAGCGGGAAGAAGCGAGCAGTACTTC. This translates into CSVAMGLAGRSEQYF.

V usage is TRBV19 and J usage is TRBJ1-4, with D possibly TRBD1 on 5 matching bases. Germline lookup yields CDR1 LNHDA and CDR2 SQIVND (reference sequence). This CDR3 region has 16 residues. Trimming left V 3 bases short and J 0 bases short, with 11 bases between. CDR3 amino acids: CASSILGVATNEKLFF. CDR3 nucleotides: TGTGCCAGTAGTATTCTAGGGGTTGCAACTAATGAAAAACTGTTTTTT.

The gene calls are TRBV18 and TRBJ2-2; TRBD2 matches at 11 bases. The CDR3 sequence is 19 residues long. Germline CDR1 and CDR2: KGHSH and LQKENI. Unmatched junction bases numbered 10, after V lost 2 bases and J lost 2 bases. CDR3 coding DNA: TGTGCCAGCTCACCATTTCTTCTAGCGGGAGGACCTAACACCGGGGAGCTGTTTTTT. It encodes CASSPFLLAGGPNTGELFF.

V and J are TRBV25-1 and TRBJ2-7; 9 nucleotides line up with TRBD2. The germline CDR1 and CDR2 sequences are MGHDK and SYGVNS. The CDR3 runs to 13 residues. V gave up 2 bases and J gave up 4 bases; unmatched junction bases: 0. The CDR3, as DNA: TGTGCCAGCAGTGAACTAGCGGGGTACGAGCAGTACTTC. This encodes CASSELAGYEQYF.

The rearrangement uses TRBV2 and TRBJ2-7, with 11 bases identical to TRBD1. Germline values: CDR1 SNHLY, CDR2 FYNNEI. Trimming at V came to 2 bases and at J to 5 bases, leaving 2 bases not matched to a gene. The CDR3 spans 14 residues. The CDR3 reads CASSEWDRGDEQYF. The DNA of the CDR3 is TGTGCCAGCAGTGAATGGGACAGGGGGGACGAGCAGTACTTC.

CDR3 region: CASKGLNYGYTF. The CDR3 DNA reads TGTGCCAGCAAGGGCCTTAACTATGGCTACACCTTC. The chain combines TRBV9 with TRBJ1-2; D gene uncertain. Trimming left V 6 bases short and J 1 base short, with 7 bases between. The CDR3 runs 12 residues. The germline V gene encodes CDR1 SGDLS and CDR2 YYNGEE.

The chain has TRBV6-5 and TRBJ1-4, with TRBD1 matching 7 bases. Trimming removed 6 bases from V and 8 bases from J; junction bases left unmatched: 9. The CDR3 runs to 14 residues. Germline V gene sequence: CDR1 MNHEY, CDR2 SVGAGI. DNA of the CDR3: TGTGCCAGCAGACGGACGCAACAGGGGGAAAAACTGTTTTTT. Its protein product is CASRRTQQGEKLFF.

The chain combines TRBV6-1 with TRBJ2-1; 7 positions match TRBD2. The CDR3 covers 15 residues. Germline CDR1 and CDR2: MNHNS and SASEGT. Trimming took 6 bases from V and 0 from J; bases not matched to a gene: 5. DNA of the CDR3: TGTGCCAGCAGGAAACTAGCGAGCTCCTACAATGAGCAGTTCTTC. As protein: CASRKLASSYNEQFF.

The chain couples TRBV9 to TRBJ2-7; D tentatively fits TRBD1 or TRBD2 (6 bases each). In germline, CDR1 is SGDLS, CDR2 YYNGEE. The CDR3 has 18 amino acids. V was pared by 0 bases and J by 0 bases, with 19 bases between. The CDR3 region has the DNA TGTGCCAGCAGCGTAGAAAGGATTGGGGGGCCCCACTCCTACGAGCAGTACTTC. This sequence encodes CASSVERIGGPHSYEQYF.

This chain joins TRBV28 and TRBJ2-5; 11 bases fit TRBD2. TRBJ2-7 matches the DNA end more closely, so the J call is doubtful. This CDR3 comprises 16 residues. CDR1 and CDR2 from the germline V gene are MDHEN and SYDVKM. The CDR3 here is CASRSVRTSGSYEQYF. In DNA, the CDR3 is TGTGCCAGCAGGTCGGTCCGGACTAGCGGGTCCTACGAGCAGTACTTC.

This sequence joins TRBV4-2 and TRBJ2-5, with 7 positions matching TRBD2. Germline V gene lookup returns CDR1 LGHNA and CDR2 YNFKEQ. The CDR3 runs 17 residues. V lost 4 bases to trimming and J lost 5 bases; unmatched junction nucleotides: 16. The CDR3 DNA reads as TGTGCCAGCAGCCCCCTGGGCGGGGAGGGTGCGGGGGAGACCCAGTACTTC. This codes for CASSPLGGEGAGETQYF.

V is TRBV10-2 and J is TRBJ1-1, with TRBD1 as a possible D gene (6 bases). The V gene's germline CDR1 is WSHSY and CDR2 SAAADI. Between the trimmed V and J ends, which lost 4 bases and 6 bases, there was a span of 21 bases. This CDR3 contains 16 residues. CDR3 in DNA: TGCGCCAGCAGTGGGGGGAACAGCGGGGGCTGGGCTGAAGCTTTCTTT. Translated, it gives CASSGGNSGGWAEAFF.

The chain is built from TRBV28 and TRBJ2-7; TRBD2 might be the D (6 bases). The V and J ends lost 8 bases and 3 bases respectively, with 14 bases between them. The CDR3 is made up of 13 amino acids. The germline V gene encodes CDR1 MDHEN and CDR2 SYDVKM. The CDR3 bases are TGTGCCAGCTCCGGCCCGGGGGTCTACGAGCAGTACTTC. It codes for CASSGPGVYEQYF.

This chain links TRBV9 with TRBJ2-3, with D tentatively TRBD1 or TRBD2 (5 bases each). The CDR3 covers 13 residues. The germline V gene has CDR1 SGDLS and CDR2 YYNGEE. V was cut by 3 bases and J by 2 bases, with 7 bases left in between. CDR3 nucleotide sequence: TGTGCCAGCAGCGGGGGGAACACAGATACGCAGTATTTT. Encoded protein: CASSGGNTDTQYF.